Presented here are 27 T cell receptor beta chains from one specimen sequenced in a study of blood T cell repertoires in COVID-19. Libraries were prepared by immunoSEQ multiplex PCR; TCRdb keeps only in-frame clonotypes and omits some of them. Among over 150,000 clones listed, 76% were seen once. Sequencing was carried out using peripheral blood. The receptors here all came from an elderly woman with acute or convalescent COVID-19.

The rearrangement links TRBV5-1 to TRBJ2-1; D call uncertain. CDR3 size: 14 residues. Between the trimmed V and J ends, which lost 0 bases and 4 bases, there was a span of 8 bases. CDR1 SGHRS and CDR2 YFSETQ come from the germline V gene. The DNA of the CDR3 is TGCGCCAGCAGCTTGGAAGCTTCTTACAATGAGCAGTTCTTC. It codes for CASSLEASYNEQFF.

This clone was seen only once. The V gene is TRBV7-2, the J gene TRBJ1-3; TRBD1 aligns across 9 bases. V gave up 4 bases and J gave up 1 base; unmatched junction bases: 2. This CDR3 has 15 residues. Germline assignment: CDR1 SGHTA and CDR2 FQGNSA. The CDR3: CASSWTGVSGNTIYF. The CDR3 DNA is TGTGCCAGCAGCTGGACAGGGGTTTCTGGAAACACCATATATTTT.

This rearrangement joins TRBV6-5 to TRBJ2-1, with 8 bases matching TRBD1. CDR1 MNHEY and CDR2 SVGAGI come from the germline V gene. V was clipped by 6 bases and J by 7 bases; unmatched bases: 8. CDR3 length: 14 residues. Here the CDR3 DNA reads TGTGCCAGCAGGGGGGACAGGATTATGAATGAGCAGTTCTTC. Its translation is CASRGDRIMNEQFF.

The genes are TRBV6-5 and TRBJ1-2; 8 positions agree with TRBD1. V lost 6 bases and J lost 2; bases outside the gene matches: 8. The CDR3 runs 15 residues. Per the germline V gene, CDR1 is MNHEY and CDR2 is SVGAGI. CDR3 in amino acids: CASSVMTGENYGYTF. CDR3 nucleotides: TGTGCCAGCAGCGTCATGACAGGGGAGAACTATGGCTACACCTTC.

The chain uses TRBV7-2 and TRBJ1-2; possible D gene TRBD1, 5 bases. The V and J ends lost 7 bases and 8 bases respectively, with 17 bases between them. CDR3 length: 13 residues. The germline gives CDR1 SGHTA, CDR2 FQGNSA. CDR3 sequence: CASILSGVRGYTF. In nucleotides, the CDR3 is TGTGCCAGCATCCTTTCGGGGGTTCGAGGCTACACCTTC.

This chain uses TRBV3-1 (or the pseudogene TRBV3-2) with TRBJ1-2, with D unclear. The germline V gene encodes CDR1 LGHDT and CDR2 YNNKEL (reference sequence). The V end lost 1 base, the J end lost 5 bases, and 8 bases lay between the germline ends. CDR3 length equals 13 residues. The CDR3 DNA reads TGTGCCAGCAGCCAAGGACAATGGTATGGCTACACCTTC. It specifies CASSQGQWYGYTF.

The chain recombines TRBV5-6 with TRBJ1-2; TRBD1 might be the D (5 bases). Between the trimmed V and J ends, which lost 2 bases and 1 base, there was a span of 12 bases. The germline V gene encodes CDR1 SGHDT and CDR2 YYEEEE. There are 15 residues in the CDR3. In nucleotides, the CDR3 is TGTGCCAGCAGCTTTTTCGACAGATATAACTATGGCTACACCTTC. The encoded protein is CASSFFDRYNYGYTF. The entire variable domain, with the rest obtained from reference TRBV5-6 and TRBJ1-2, is as follows: DAGVTQSPTHLIKTRGQQVTLRCSPKSGHDTVSWYQQALGQGPQFIFQYYEEEERQRGNFPDRFSGHQFPNYSSELNVNALLLGDSALYLCASSFFDRYNYGYTFGSGTRLTVV.

V gene TRBV7-9 combines with J gene TRBJ2-3, with TRBD1 identical over 11 bases. The trim removed 5 bases at V and 4 bases at J, leaving 8 bases unmatched. Germline CDR1 SEHNR, CDR2 FQNEAQ (reference sequence). The CDR3 consists of 16 residues. The CDR3 loop is CASSPPGDRGSDTQYF. The CDR3 DNA is TGTGCCAGCAGCCCCCCGGGGGACAGGGGGTCAGATACGCAGTATTTT. The complete variable domain, with remaining parts taken from reference TRBV7-9 and TRBJ2-3, reads DTGVSQNPRHKITKRGQNVTFRCDPISEHNRLYWYRQTLGQGPEFLTYFQNEAQLEKSRLLSDRFSAERPKGSFSTLEIQRTEQGDSAMYLCASSPPGDRGSDTQYFGPGTRLTVL.

J is TRBJ2-2 and V is TRBV7-7; D possibly corresponds to TRBD2 (5 bases). CDR3 length: 13 residues. CDR1 and CDR2 from the germline V gene are SSHAT and FNYEAQ (reference sequence). V lost 1 base and J lost 6, with 6 bases in between. Written as DNA, the CDR3 is TGTGCCAGCAGCTTAGTGGGAGCCGGGGAGCTGTTTTTT. Protein product: CASSLVGAGELFF.

This rearrangement joins TRBV19 to TRBJ1-2, with 7 bases lining up with TRBD1. Germline values: CDR1 LNHDA, CDR2 SQIVND (reference sequence). The length of the CDR3 is 15 residues. The junction had 14 bases not matched to a gene; V was cut back by 7 bases and J by 6 bases. CDR3 sequence: CASTPVVGTEDGYTF. The CDR3 DNA reads as TGTGCCAGTACCCCTGTCGTTGGGACAGAAGATGGCTACACCTTC.

V usage is TRBV27 and J usage is TRBJ1-4, with TRBD1 identical over 8 bases. Germline V CDR1 and CDR2: MNHEY, SMNVEV (reference sequence). The CDR3 is 14 amino acids. Germline trimming cut 6 bases from V and 6 bases from J; bases unmatched to any gene: 6. The CDR3 bases are TGTGCCAGCAGCAACAGGGGGATTGATGAAAAACTGTTTTTT. Translation: CASSNRGIDEKLFF.

CDR3 coding DNA: TGTGCCAGCAGCCTAGGATCTCCTGCGCGGGAGGACGAGCAGTACTTC. Amino acids: CASSLGSPAREDEQYF. V and J are TRBV3-1 (or the pseudogene TRBV3-2) and TRBJ2-7, with TRBD2 matching 8 bases. Trimming at V came to 4 bases and at J to 5 bases, leaving 13 bases not matched to a gene. Germline V gives CDR1 LGHDT, CDR2 YNNKEL (reference sequence). This CDR3 has 16 residues.

The chain combines TRBV18 with TRBJ2-2; the D gene is possibly TRBD1 (6 bases). V gave up 5 bases and J gave up 0 bases, with 10 bases separating them. The CDR3 has 15 residues. Germline V CDR1 and CDR2: KGHSH, LQKENI. Here the CDR3 DNA reads TGTGCCAGCTCAGCGGACAGCCCGAACACCGGGGAGCTGTTTTTT. Protein sequence: CASSADSPNTGELFF.

The chain uses TRBV9 and TRBJ1-5; D gene unclear. The germline V and J ends were trimmed by 3 bases and 6 bases, with 10 bases remaining between them. Germline CDR1 and CDR2: SGDLS and YYNGEE. There are 13 residues in the CDR3. CDR3 residues: CASSASPGQPQHF. The CDR3 coding sequence is TGTGCCAGCAGCGCGTCTCCGGGTCAGCCCCAGCATTTT.

The rearrangement joins TRBV5-1 to TRBJ1-2; 7 bases fit TRBD1. The CDR3 sequence is 13 residues long. Germline V CDR1 and CDR2: SGHRS, YFSETQ. Trimming at V came to 4 bases and at J to 5 bases, leaving 5 bases not matched to a gene. This chain's CDR3 is CASSPGTVYGYTF. The DNA for the CDR3 is TGCGCCAGCAGCCCTGGGACAGTATATGGCTACACCTTC.

This clone was seen a single time. The V and J genes are TRBV18 and TRBJ2-1; TRBD2 matches at 7 bases. Germline assignment: CDR1 KGHSH and CDR2 LQKENI. The ends lost 3 bases at V and 6 bases at J; junction bases unmatched: 8. The length of the CDR3 is 15 residues. The CDR3 here is CASSPAAGASNEQFF. For the CDR3, the DNA is TGTGCCAGCTCACCTGCGGCGGGAGCAAGCAATGAGCAGTTCTTC. Variable domain in full (rest from reference TRBV18 and TRBJ2-1): NAGVMQNPRHLVRRRGQEARLRCSPMKGHSHVYWYRQLPEEGLKFMVYLQKENIIDESGMPKERFSAEFPKEGPSILRIQQVVRGDSAAYFCASSPAAGASNEQFFGPGTRLTVL.

V gene TRBV29-1 combines with J gene TRBJ1-1; no reliable D call. Germline V gene data show CDR1 as SQVTM and CDR2 as ANQGSEA. The CDR3 is 14 amino acids. Deletions cut 6 bases from V and 0 bases from J, with 14 bases between. In nucleotides, the CDR3 is TGCAGCGTGGACCGGGAGACACTGAACACTGAAGCTTTCTTT. Amino acid sequence: CSVDRETLNTEAFF.

The CDR3 is CASSLEGTGMDEQYF. CDR3 sequence (DNA): TGCGCCAGCAGCTTGGAAGGGACAGGGATGGACGAGCAGTACTTC. The V and J genes are TRBV5-1 and TRBJ2-7; 9 nucleotides align to TRBD1. The CDR3 sequence is 15 residues long. The V and J ends lost 0 bases and 5 bases, in that order; junction bases with no gene match: 6. Germline V gene lookup returns CDR1 SGHRS and CDR2 YFSETQ.

The V call is TRBV6-2 or TRBV6-3, the J call TRBJ1-1; a possible D gene is TRBD1 (6 bases). CDR1 and CDR2 (germline): MNHEY, SVGEGT. CDR3 size: 15 residues. Deletions cut 6 bases from V and 1 base from J, with 15 bases between. CDR3 nucleotide sequence: TGTGCCAGCAGCAAGCAGGGGTTGGGGAACACTGAAGCTTTCTTT. As protein: CASSKQGLGNTEAFF.

This chain uses TRBV30 with TRBJ1-1; D not resolved. There are 12 residues in the CDR3. The germline V and J ends were trimmed by 3 bases and 3 bases, with 8 bases remaining between them. Germline V lookup: CDR1 GTSNPN, CDR2 SVGIG (reference sequence). CDR3 sequence reads: CAWRGRYTEAFF. The CDR3 DNA reads TGTGCCTGGAGGGGCAGATACACTGAAGCTTTCTTT.

The chain links TRBV10-3 to TRBJ1-2; tentative D call: TRBD1 (6 bases). The CDR3 has 12 amino acids. The ends were cut back, 3 bases at V and 8 bases at J, with 10 bases in the middle. Germline values: CDR1 ENHRY, CDR2 SYGVKD. The CDR3 region is CAISDQGNGYTF. CDR3 coding DNA: TGTGCCATCAGTGACCAGGGGAACGGCTACACCTTC.

V is TRBV6-2 or TRBV6-3 and J is TRBJ2-5; 10 positions agree with TRBD1. The CDR3 consists of 15 residues. V lost 0 bases, J lost 5 bases, and 3 bases stayed unmatched. The germline CDR1 and CDR2 sequences are MNHEY and SVGEGT. DNA for the CDR3: TGTGCCAGCAGTTACTCGGGACAGGGGAGGGAGACCCAGTACTTC. Translated: CASSYSGQGRETQYF.

V gene TRBV20-1 combines with J gene TRBJ2-7; 7 bases are a match to TRBD2. CDR1 and CDR2 (germline): DFQATT, SNEGSKA (reference sequence). Trimming removed 3 bases from V and 6 bases from J; junction bases left unmatched: 5. CDR3 length equals 12 residues. The chain's CDR3 is CSASGRAFEQYF. Here the CDR3 DNA reads TGCAGTGCTAGTGGGAGGGCCTTCGAGCAGTACTTC.

This rearrangement joins TRBV6-5 to TRBJ1-5; TRBD1 might be the D (6 bases). The germline V gene has CDR1 MNHEY and CDR2 SVGAGI. The CDR3 extends over 13 amino acids. The V end was cut by 5 bases, the J end by 4 bases, with 9 bases between. The CDR3 nucleotides are TGTGCCAGCAGTACAACAGGGAATCAGCCCCAGCATTTT. This sequence encodes CASSTTGNQPQHF.

The gene calls are TRBV7-2 and TRBJ2-3, with TRBD1 matching over 8 bases. This CDR3 comprises 14 residues. CDR1 and CDR2 from the germline V gene are SGHTA and FQGNSA. Losses at the gene ends were 5 bases for V and 4 bases for J; bases not matched to a gene: 5. The CDR3 DNA follows: TGTGCCAGCAGCCCTCGACAGGGGTCAGATACGCAGTATTTT. Protein sequence: CASSPRQGSDTQYF.

This clone was seen a few times. The V and J genes are TRBV5-8 and TRBJ1-1, with D maybe TRBD1 (6 bases). There are 16 residues in the CDR3. The germline CDR1 and CDR2 sequences are SGHTS and YDEGEE. Trimming shortened V by 4 bases and J by 6 bases, and 22 bases separated the two germline ends. As DNA, the CDR3 is TGTGCCAGCAGCCATCCCGACGGGCAGGGGATGGCTGAAGCTTTCTTT. It encodes CASSHPDGQGMAEAFF.

The rearrangement joins TRBV24-1 to TRBJ2-1; 15 bases fit TRBD2. The CDR3 loop spans 12 amino acids. The V and J ends lost 10 bases and 12 bases, in that order; junction bases with no gene match: 3. From germline, CDR1 is KGHDR and CDR2 SFDVKD. This CDR3 is CATGTSGGSQFF. CDR3 nucleotide sequence: TGTGCCACAGGGACTAGCGGGGGGTCGCAGTTCTTC.